These 15 T cell receptor beta chains originate from one sample sequenced in a study of shared clonotypes between healthy human individuals (TCRdb year 2020). Libraries came from the immunoSEQ multiplex PCR assay. TCRdb mirrors the immuneACCESS table, restricted to in-frame sequences. Some clones are absent from its copies; in checked studies, under half trace to an unresolved V gene, and the reason for the others is unknown. Present in this sample are around 610,000 clones, about 96% of which were seen just once. Of the sample, more than 0.085% is held by the ten largest clones. CD8 naive samples consisted of CD45RO-negative cells that were positively selected for CCR7, yielding a CD45RA+CCR7+ population without TemRA cells. Input material: naive CD8+ T cells sorted from blood. The cell subset or site label, read with the paper, signifies: CD45RA+CCR7+. The receptors stem from a woman aged 25 to 39 in good health.

The chain recombines TRBV6-5 with TRBJ2-7, with TRBD1 matching 9 bases. Unmatched junction bases numbered 10, after V lost 2 bases and J lost 5 bases. This CDR3 has 16 residues. Germline V gene sequence: CDR1 MNHEY, CDR2 SVGAGI. In DNA form, the CDR3 reads TGTGCCAGCAGTTACACAGCCTTGCGGACAGGGGACGAGCAGTACTTC. The encoded protein is CASSYTALRTGDEQYF.

The chain combines TRBV4-1 with TRBJ2-1; 12 bases map to TRBD2. The germline V gene has CDR1 MGHRA and CDR2 YSYEKL. The V gene end was trimmed by 0 bases and the J gene end by 6 bases; junction bases not matched to a gene: 15. The CDR3 has 20 residues. The CDR3 protein is CASSQDSVASGRAFGNEQFF. In DNA, the CDR3 is TGCGCCAGCAGCCAAGATAGTGTGGCTAGCGGGAGGGCCTTTGGCAATGAGCAGTTCTTC.

The genes are TRBV7-9 and TRBJ1-2; no clear D gene. Trimming stripped 5 bases from V and 6 bases from J, with 10 bases between. Per germline, CDR1 SEHNR and CDR2 FQNEAQ (reference sequence). The CDR3 consists of 12 residues. The DNA of the CDR3 is TGTGCCAGCAGCCAGCTGGGGAATGGCTACACCTTC. Encoded protein: CASSQLGNGYTF. The complete variable domain, with remaining parts taken from reference TRBV7-9 and TRBJ1-2, reads DTGVSQNPRHKITKRGQNVTFRCDPISEHNRLYWYRQTLGQGPEFLTYFQNEAQLEKSRLLSDRFSAERPKGSFSTLEIQRTEQGDSAMYLCASSQLGNGYTFGSGTRLTVV.

The CDR3 coding sequence is TGTGCCAGCAGCTTACTAGAGACCCAGTACTTC. Protein sequence: CASSLLETQYF. The chain links TRBV5-4 to TRBJ2-5; D gene ambiguous. Trimming pared 2 bases from V and 4 bases from J, leaving 3 bases between. The germline CDR1 and CDR2 sequences are SGHNT and YYREEE (reference sequence). The CDR3 is made up of 11 amino acids.

J is TRBJ2-3 and V is TRBV27; D remains ambiguous. V shed 5 bases and J shed 5 bases, with 8 bases lying between them. Germline V gene lookup returns CDR1 MNHEY and CDR2 SMNVEV (reference sequence). This CDR3 has 12 residues. This chain's CDR3 is CASSPPGDTQYF. For the CDR3, the DNA is TGTGCCAGCAGTCCTCCCGGAGATACGCAGTATTTT.

The rearrangement joins TRBV19 to TRBJ1-1, with 7 bases that match TRBD1. Germline CDR1 is LNHDA and CDR2 is SQIVND (reference sequence). With 3 bases clipped from V and 5 bases from J, the junction kept 6 bases outside the gene matches. This CDR3 has 14 amino acids. CDR3 in amino acids: CASSMEGARTEAFF. CDR3 in DNA: TGTGCCAGTAGTATGGAGGGGGCGCGGACTGAAGCTTTCTTT. Variable domain in full (rest from reference TRBV19 and TRBJ1-1): DGGITQSPKYLFRKEGQNVTLSCEQNLNHDAMYWYRQDPGQGLRLIYYSQIVNDFQKGDIAEGYSVSREKKESFPLTVTSAQKNPTAFYLCASSMEGARTEAFFGQGTRLTVV.

The V call is TRBV28, the J call TRBJ2-7, with D maybe TRBD1 (5 bases). This CDR3 comprises 15 residues. V lost 6 bases and J 7 bases, leaving 22 bases between the germline ends. CDR1 and CDR2 from the germline V gene are MDHEN and SYDVKM. This CDR3 reads CASSGPDISLREQYF. The CDR3 DNA follows: TGTGCCAGCAGCGGGCCGGACATATCCCTACGGGAGCAGTACTTC.

The chain couples TRBV27 to TRBJ2-2; D is uncertain. Germline-derived CDR1 and CDR2 are MNHEY and SMNVEV (reference sequence). Trimming pared 10 bases from V and 6 bases from J, leaving 12 bases between. This CDR3 has 12 amino acids. The DNA of the CDR3 is TGTGCCACCGGCATAAGCCCCGGGGAGCTGTTTTTT. Translation: CATGISPGELFF.

The V and J genes are TRBV7-9 and TRBJ2-7, with a weak D call TRBD2 (5 bases). Trimming took 0 bases from V and 9 from J, leaving 12 bases between them. This CDR3 has 13 residues. The germline V gene has CDR1 SEHNR and CDR2 FQNEAQ (reference sequence). DNA of the CDR3: TGTGCCAGCAGCTTAGCGGGAGACTTCGCGCAGTACTTC. Protein: CASSLAGDFAQYF.

As DNA, the CDR3 is TGTGCCAGCAGCTTCTCAGCAATTTCCTACAATGAGCAGTTCTTC. It specifies CASSFSAISYNEQFF. This rearrangement joins TRBV5-6 to TRBJ2-1; D gene uncertain. CDR3 length equals 15 residues. Trimming pared 2 bases from V and 1 base from J, leaving 10 bases between. From germline, CDR1 is SGHDT and CDR2 YYEEEE. The full variable domain, rest sourced from reference TRBV5-6 and TRBJ2-1, is DAGVTQSPTHLIKTRGQQVTLRCSPKSGHDTVSWYQQALGQGPQFIFQYYEEEERQRGNFPDRFSGHQFPNYSSELNVNALLLGDSALYLCASSFSAISYNEQFFGPGTRLTVL.

The CDR3 region is CASSIGTGAYEQYF. CDR3 coding DNA: TGTGCCAGCAGCATCGGTACAGGGGCCTACGAGCAGTACTTC. The chain has TRBV11-2 and TRBJ2-7; 7 nucleotides match TRBD1. This CDR3 spans 14 amino acids. V gave up 5 bases and J gave up 2 bases; unmatched junction bases: 6. CDR1 is SGHAT, CDR2 FQNNGV, per germline.

This sequence joins TRBV7-3 and TRBJ1-1, with D unresolved. This CDR3 contains 13 residues. CDR1 SGHTA and CDR2 FQGTGA come from the germline V gene. V shed 3 bases and J shed 1 base, with 6 bases lying between them. In DNA, the CDR3 is TGTGCCAGCAGCTTTTACCCGAACACTGAAGCTTTCTTT. This codes for CASSFYPNTEAFF.

The chain carries TRBV19 and TRBJ2-3; TRBD2 matches at 9 bases. The CDR3 is 16 amino acids. Germline CDR1 reads LNHDA; CDR2 reads SQIVND (reference sequence). V dropped 5 bases and J dropped 2; count of bases not matched to a gene: 8. This CDR3 is CASSPILAGDTDTQYF. In DNA form, the CDR3 reads TGTGCCAGTAGTCCTATCTTAGCGGGGGACACAGATACGCAGTATTTT.

V usage is TRBV4-1 and J usage is TRBJ2-7; tentatively, D is TRBD1 or TRBD2 (5 bases each). The length of the CDR3 is 15 residues. V lost 1 base to trimming and J lost 2 bases, with 12 bases between them. In germline, CDR1 is MGHRA, CDR2 YSYEKL. CDR3 protein: CASSQVLGDTYEQYF. CDR3 DNA: TGCGCCAGCAGCCAAGTCTTGGGGGATACCTACGAGCAGTACTTC.

In its sample, this clone was seen once. V gene TRBV6-1 combines with J gene TRBJ2-7, with 12 nucleotides matching TRBD2. The CDR3 length is 17 residues. The germline CDR1 and CDR2 sequences are MNHNS and SASEGT. V dropped 4 bases and J dropped 7; count of bases not matched to a gene: 14. CDR3 DNA: TGTGCCAGCAGTGGTACTACTAGCGGGAGGACCCCTAAAGAGCAGTACTTC. Translated: CASSGTTSGRTPKEQYF.